This TCR beta chain was captured in a study of siplizumab effects on memory and regulatory T cells. Generated by immunoSEQ multiplex PCR, the TCRdb table keeps only in-frame clones and is missing some. The profile shows 110,000 or so clones, approximately 94% of them singletons. Trimming stripped 2 bases from V and 7 bases from J, with 17 bases between. From germline, CDR1 is LGHNA and CDR2 YSLEER. The CDR3 loop spans 15 amino acids. Sequenced material: CD4+ T cells sorted from blood. The chain couples TRBV4-3 to TRBJ1-2; possibly TRBD1 for D (6 bases). This clonotype was obtained from a human donor in good health. Here the CDR3 reads CASSQSVYRDGGYTF. CDR3 DNA: TGCGCCAGCAGCCAATCCGTTTACAGGGACGGTGGCTACACCTTC.